The present TCR beta chain was sequenced within a study of blood T cell repertoires in COVID-19. How the authors handled the data: Using reference gene primer amplification, nucleated cell counts were estimated. Repertoires were generated with immunoSEQ multiplex PCR, while TCRdb's copy carries only in-frame clones and drops some. V, J and clone size are those of that table, while D and trimming were read from the DNA. The sample lists under 200,000 clones, about nine tenths seen once, with roughly 24% in the top ten. With V trimmed by 3 bases and J by 6 bases, 9 bases remained unmatched. Germline lookup yields CDR1 KGHDR and CDR2 SFDVKD. The CDR3 extends over 16 amino acids.

The chain recombines TRBV24-1 with TRBJ1-1; 10 nucleotides line up with TRBD1. This receptor was obtained from a man between 60 and 75 years old with acute or convalescent COVID-19. The specimen sequenced was peripheral blood. For the CDR3, the DNA is TGTGCCACCAGTGATAGGGCGCTTGGACAGGGGGCTGAAGCTTTCTTT. It encodes CATSDRALGQGAEAFF.